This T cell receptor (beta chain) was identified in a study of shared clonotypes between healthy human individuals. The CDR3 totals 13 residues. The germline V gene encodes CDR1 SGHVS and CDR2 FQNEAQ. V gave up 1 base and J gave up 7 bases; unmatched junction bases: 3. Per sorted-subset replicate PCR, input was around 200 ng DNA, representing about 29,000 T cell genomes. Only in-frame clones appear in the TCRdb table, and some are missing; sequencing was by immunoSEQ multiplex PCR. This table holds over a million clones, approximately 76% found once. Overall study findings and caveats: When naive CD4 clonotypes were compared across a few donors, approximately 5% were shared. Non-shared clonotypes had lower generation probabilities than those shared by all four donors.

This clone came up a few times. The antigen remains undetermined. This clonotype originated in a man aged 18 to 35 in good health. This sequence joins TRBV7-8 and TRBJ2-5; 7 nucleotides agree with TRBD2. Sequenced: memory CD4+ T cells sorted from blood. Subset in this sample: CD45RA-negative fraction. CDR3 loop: CASSLGGEGTQYF. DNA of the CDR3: TGTGCCAGCAGCTTAGGCGGGGAGGGGACCCAGTACTTC.